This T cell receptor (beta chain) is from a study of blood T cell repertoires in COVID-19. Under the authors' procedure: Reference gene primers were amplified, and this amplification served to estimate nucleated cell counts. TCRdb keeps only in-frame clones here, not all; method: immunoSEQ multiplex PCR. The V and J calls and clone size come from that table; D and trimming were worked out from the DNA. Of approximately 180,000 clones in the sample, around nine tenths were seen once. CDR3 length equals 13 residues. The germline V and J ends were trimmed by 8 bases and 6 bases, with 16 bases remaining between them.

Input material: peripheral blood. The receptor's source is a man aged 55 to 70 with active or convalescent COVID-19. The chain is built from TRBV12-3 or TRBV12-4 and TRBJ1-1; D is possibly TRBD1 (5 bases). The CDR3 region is CASGVFSGAEAFF. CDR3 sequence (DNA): TGTGCCAGCGGAGTTTTTTCGGGGGCTGAAGCTTTCTTT.